This T cell receptor beta chain was retrieved from a study of cytomegalovirus exposure and HLA in healthy donors. Study details: From 190 million or so T cells, an earlier analysis saw roughly 110 million unique TCR beta sequences. Of some 360 genotyped donors, around 84% clustered with self-reported Caucasian donors. General study results and limits: Donors belonging to an Asian-associated ancestry cluster reportedly showed fewer N-insertions in productive TCRs than the roughly 670-donor mean, according to what a later analysis found. TCR beta sequences reportedly predicted most subjects' HLA-A and HLA-B alleles accurately.

Germline loops: CDR1 PRHDT, CDR2 FYEKMQ (reference sequence). This CDR3 is built from 16 residues. Trimming cost V 8 bases and J 4 bases, with 20 bases left between them. Primers included in the PCR were 60 Vbeta and 13 Jbeta primers. Using immunoSEQ multiplex PCR, the repertoire was profiled, and TCRdb retains in-frame clones only, with some absent. The sample holds roughly 80,000 clones, 77% seen once. A remark on this clone: Its antigen remains unidentified.

The sequencing input was PBMCs. The TCR was taken from a man between 50 and 59 years old in good health and CMV-seropositive. The genes are TRBV13 and TRBJ2-2; D ambiguous. CDR3 nucleotide sequence: TGTGCCAGCGGGTTCGAGGTTGAAGTGGGCACCGGGGAGCTGTTTTTT. This codes for CASGFEVEVGTGELFF.